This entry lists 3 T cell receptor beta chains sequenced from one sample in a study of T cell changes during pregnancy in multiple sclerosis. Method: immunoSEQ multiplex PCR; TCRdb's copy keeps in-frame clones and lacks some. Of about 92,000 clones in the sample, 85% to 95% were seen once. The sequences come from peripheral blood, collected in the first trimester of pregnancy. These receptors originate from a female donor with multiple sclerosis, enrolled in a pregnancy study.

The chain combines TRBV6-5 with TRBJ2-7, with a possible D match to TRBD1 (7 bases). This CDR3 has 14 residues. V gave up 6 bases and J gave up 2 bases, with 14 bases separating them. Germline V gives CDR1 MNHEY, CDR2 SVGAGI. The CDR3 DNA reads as TGTGCCAGCAGAGGAGGGACAGAACCCTACGAGCAGTACTTC. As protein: CASRGGTEPYEQYF.

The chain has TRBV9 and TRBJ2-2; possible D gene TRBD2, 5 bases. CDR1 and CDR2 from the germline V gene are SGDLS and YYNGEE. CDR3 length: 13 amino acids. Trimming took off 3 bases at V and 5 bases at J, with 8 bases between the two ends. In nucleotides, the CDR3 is TGTGCCAGCAGCGACGAGGGTACCGGGGAGCTGTTTTTT. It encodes CASSDEGTGELFF.

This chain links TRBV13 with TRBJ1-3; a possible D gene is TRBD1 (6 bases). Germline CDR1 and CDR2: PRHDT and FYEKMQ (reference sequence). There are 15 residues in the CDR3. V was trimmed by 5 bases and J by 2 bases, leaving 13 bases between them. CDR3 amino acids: CASSTRDTPGNTIYF. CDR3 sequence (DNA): TGTGCCAGCAGCACCCGGGACACCCCTGGAAACACCATATATTTT. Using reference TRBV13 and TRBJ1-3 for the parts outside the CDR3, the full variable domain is AAGVIQSPRHLIKEKRETATLKCYPIPRHDTVYWYQQGPGQDPQFLISFYEKMQSDKGSIPDRFSAQQFSDYHSELNMSSLELGDSALYFCASSTRDTPGNTIYFGEGSWLTVV.